The T cell receptor beta chain described here comes from a study of T cell changes during pregnancy in multiple sclerosis. Sequencing was performed with immunoSEQ multiplex PCR; in TCRdb, only in-frame clones are kept and a portion is missing. The data show roughly 54,000 clones, roughly 90% seen once. The sample here was CD4+ T cells from peripheral blood mononuclear cells, taken after pregnancy. The sequence derives from a female donor with multiple sclerosis, enrolled in a pregnancy study.

The CDR3 sequence is CASSVGDRRSSYNEQFF. In DNA, the CDR3 is TGTGCCAGCAGCGTAGGTGATAGGAGGAGCTCCTACAATGAGCAGTTCTTC. J is TRBJ2-1 and V is TRBV9, with D possibly being TRBD2 (5 bases). Trimming stripped 0 bases from V and 0 bases from J, with 13 bases between. The CDR3 totals 17 residues. Per germline, CDR1 SGDLS and CDR2 YYNGEE.